The 14 T cell receptor beta chains below were found in one sample sequenced in a study of tumor and adjacent non-tumor tissue in lung cancer. RNA was extracted from bulk tissue without any cell sorting. The normal lung tissue was taken more than 3 cm from the tumor edge. The library came from three nested PCR rounds adapted from ARM-PCR protocols. TCRdb reanalysed the multiplex PCR reads using MiXCR and keeps one entry per CDR3 protein. This table has 100,000 or so distinct CDR3 sequences, 50% to 70% appearing once. Input material: distant non-tumor lung tissue. These receptors came from a man aged 30-40 years with non-small cell lung cancer.

As for this clonotype: A junction end diverges from the germline sequence, so it may reflect a read error. The chain combines TRBV20-1 with TRBJ2-7, with unresolved D. The CDR3 runs 15 residues. Looked up from germline, CDR1 is DFQATT and CDR2 is SNEGSKA (reference sequence). This CDR3 reads CSARDAIWIFYEQYF. The CDR3 DNA follows: TGCAGTGCTAGAGATGCCATCTGGATTTTCTACGAGCAGTACTTT.

This clonotype came up a few times. For the CDR3, the DNA is TGTGCCAGCAATCCTTTGGATGAGCAGTTCTTC. Its protein product is CASNPLDEQFF. The chain is built from TRBV11-2 and TRBJ2-1; D not certain. Germline V gene sequence: CDR1 SGHAT, CDR2 FQNNGV. Trimming cost V 7 bases and J 8 bases, with 9 bases left between them. This CDR3 has 11 residues. Drawing the rest from reference TRBV11-2 and TRBJ2-1, the complete variable domain is EAGVAQSPRYKIIEKRQSVAFWCNPISGHATLYWYQQILGQGPKLLIQFQNNGVVDDSQLPKDRFSAERLKGVDSTLKIQPAKLEDSAVYLCASNPLDEQFFGPGTRLTVL.

A word on this clonotype: This may be a read error: a much more frequent sequence differs by one nucleotide. The V call is TRBV10-2, the J call TRBJ2-1; a possible D gene is TRBD2 (7 bases). V shed 6 bases and J shed 4 bases, with 19 bases lying between them. CDR3 size: 16 residues. In germline, CDR1 is WSHSY, CDR2 SAAADI. The CDR3, as DNA: TGCGCCAGCAGAGTGCAGAGGGGGGGCGCATACAATGAGCAGTTCTTC. Encoded protein: CASRVQRGGAYNEQFF.

About this clonotype: Compared with germline, one end of the junction differs, possibly owing to a read error. V and J are TRBV11-2 and TRBJ2-7; D may be TRBD2 (6 bases). Per germline, CDR1 SGHAT and CDR2 FQNNGV. The CDR3 consists of 15 residues. This CDR3 is CANSFTRDLSYEQYF. The CDR3 DNA reads TGTGCCAACAGTTTTACCAGGGACTTATCATACGAGCAGTATTTC.

This chain uses TRBV20-1 with TRBJ2-7; 9 nucleotides match TRBD2. After removal of 3 bases from V and 3 bases from J, the junction contained 6 bases not matched to a gene. The CDR3 extends over 14 amino acids. The V gene's germline CDR1 is DFQATT and CDR2 SNEGSKA (reference sequence). CDR3 amino acids: CSASTMTSGYEQYF. CDR3 DNA: TGCAGTGCTAGTACCATGACTAGCGGCTACGAGCAGTACTTC.

For this clonotype: A much more abundant neighbour one base away suggests this may be a read error. This chain connects TRBV4-1 to TRBJ2-2; D not certain. Germline V gene sequence: CDR1 MGHRA, CDR2 YSYEKL. This CDR3 contains 13 residues. The CDR3 nucleotides are TGCCCCAGCAGCCAAGTGGTCGGCGGGGAGCTGTTTTTT. It specifies CPSSQVVGGELFF.

The rearrangement uses TRBV4-2 and TRBJ2-3; no firm D call. Per the germline V gene, CDR1 is LGHNA and CDR2 is YNFKEQ. V lost 9 bases and J lost 7, with 20 bases in between. CDR3 length: 14 residues. The CDR3, as DNA: TGTGCCAGAAGTGAGATGGTGGCGATTAATACGCAGTATTTT. Its protein is CARSEMVAINTQYF.

This chain uses TRBV12-3 or TRBV12-4 with TRBJ2-7; maybe TRBD1 (5 bases). Trimming took off 3 bases at V and 10 bases at J, with 19 bases between the two ends. The CDR3 is 14 amino acids. The CDR3 region is CASSLGLPPFEQYF. DNA of the CDR3: TGTGCCAGCAGTTTGGGGCTACCCCCCTTCGAACAGTACTTC.

As for this clonotype: The CDR3 does not end in the conserved phenylalanine or tryptophan, so this is likely a read error. This rearrangement joins TRBV29-1 to TRBJ2-7, with a possible D match to TRBD1 (6 bases). V was clipped by 5 bases and J by 3 bases, with 14 bases between them. The CDR3 sequence is 13 residues long. CDR1 is SQVTM, CDR2 ANQGSEA, per germline. For the CDR3, the DNA is TGCAGCGTTCCGAAGGGGGAGTTCTACGAGCAGTACCTC. It yields the protein CSVPKGEFYEQYL.

This clonotype came up many times. The chain combines TRBV20-1 with TRBJ2-3; 8 nucleotides agree with TRBD1. The CDR3 contains 14 residues. CDR1 is DFQATT and CDR2 is SNEGSKA in the germline V gene (reference sequence). V was clipped by 4 bases and J by 3 bases; unmatched bases: 6. The CDR3 DNA reads as TGCAGTGCTACCGACAGGGGAAGGACAGATACGCAGTATTTT. Translation gives CSATDRGRTDTQYF.

The chain couples TRBV6-5 to TRBJ2-7, with 7 bases matching TRBD1. Germline CDR1 is MNHEY and CDR2 is SVGAGI. V dropped 7 bases and J dropped 2; count of bases not matched to a gene: 11. This CDR3 spans 15 amino acids. The CDR3 DNA reads as TGTGCCAGCAATTCCGCCCGACAGGGCACCTACGAGCAGTACTTC. Translated: CASNSARQGTYEQYF.

With regard to this clonotype: The CDR3 does not close with the conserved phenylalanine or tryptophan, likely indicating a read error. V gene TRBV29-1 combines with J gene TRBJ1-2; D gene uncertain. The CDR3 consists of 15 residues. Germline V gene data show CDR1 as SQVTM and CDR2 as ANQGSEA. V shed 3 bases and J shed 8 bases, with 22 bases lying between them. Written as DNA, the CDR3 is TGCAGCGTTGATGTGGCAAGAGCGATCCTGGGAGGCTACACCTTA. It codes for CSVDVARAILGGYTL.

With regard to this clonotype: One end of the junction is discordant with germline, which a read error may explain. The genes are TRBV20-1 and TRBJ2-1; D may correspond to TRBD1 or TRBD2 (7 bases each). The CDR3 runs to 13 residues. CDR1 is DFQATT, CDR2 SNEGSKA, per germline (reference sequence). The CDR3 nucleotides are TGCAGTACTAGACGACAGGGAGGGCATGGGCAGTTCTTC. Translating gives CSTRRQGGHGQFF.

Concerning this clonotype itself: A junction end diverges from the germline sequence, so it may reflect a read error. The chain carries TRBV6-5 and TRBJ2-5; D gene uncertain. The CDR3 totals 14 residues. The germline CDR1 and CDR2 sequences are MNHEY and SVGAGI. The CDR3 coding sequence is TGTGCCAGCAGTTACGGCGGCAGTATAGAGGCCCAGTACTTC. This translates into CASSYGGSIEAQYF.